The 17 T cell receptor beta chains below all came from one sample that was sequenced in a study of shared T cell receptors in the human thymus. The protocol was immunoSEQ multiplex PCR, while the TCRdb copy is restricted to in-frame clones and leaves out a portion. The sample includes under 700,000 clones, around 82% of them seen just once. The sample was also linked to a second study, of human thymus T cells.

Specimen: thymocytes. These receptors all stem from a boy in the first two years of life with a congenital heart defect.

CDR3 region: CASSLGLGGNEQFF. The CDR3 region has the DNA TGTGCCAGCAGTCTCGGACTAGGGGGGAATGAGCAGTTCTTC. The rearrangement uses TRBV28 and TRBJ2-1; D possibly corresponds to TRBD2 (7 bases). The germline V gene encodes CDR1 MDHEN and CDR2 SYDVKM. The CDR3 length is 14 residues. The ends were cut back, 5 bases at V and 7 bases at J, with 15 bases in the middle.

This clone was detected once. CDR3 amino acids: CASSLETGLAGNEQFF. The CDR3 nucleotides read TGTGCCAGCAGCTTAGAAACGGGACTAGCGGGTAATGAGCAGTTCTTC. V usage is TRBV7-9 and J usage is TRBJ2-1, with 12 bases lining up with TRBD2. The V gene's germline CDR1 is SEHNR and CDR2 FQNEAQ (reference sequence). V shed 1 base, J shed 7 bases, and the junction held 5 bases outside the gene matches. The CDR3 covers 16 residues.

The gene calls are TRBV4-1 and TRBJ2-7; the D gene is possibly TRBD2 (5 bases). Germline V gene data show CDR1 as MGHRA and CDR2 as YSYEKL. The CDR3 spans 15 residues. V was shortened by 0 bases and J by 4 bases, with 13 bases between the two germline ends. Here the CDR3 DNA reads TGCGCCAGCAGCCAAGATAACCCAACGGGGTACGAGCAGTACTTC. This codes for CASSQDNPTGYEQYF.

The genes are TRBV7-8 and TRBJ1-4, with D unclear. The germline V and J ends were trimmed by 1 base and 5 bases, with 8 bases remaining between them. Per germline, CDR1 SGHVS and CDR2 FQNEAQ. The CDR3 is 14 amino acids. CDR3 bases: TGTGCCAGCAGCTTAGACCCTCTAAATGAAAAACTGTTTTTT. Its protein product is CASSLDPLNEKLFF. Supplemented by reference TRBV7-8 and TRBJ1-4, the full variable domain reads GAGVSQSPRYKVAKRGQDVALRCDPISGHVSLFWYQQALGQGPEFLTYFQNEAQLDKSGLPSDRFFAERPEGSVSTLKIQRTQQEDSAVYLCASSLDPLNEKLFFGSGTQLSVL.

V gene TRBV5-1 combines with J gene TRBJ1-2; 9 nucleotides match TRBD1. J lost 0 bases, V lost 4 bases, and 19 bases had no gene match. This CDR3 contains 20 residues. From germline, CDR1 is SGHRS and CDR2 YFSETQ. CDR3 DNA sequence: TGCGCCAGCAGCCTCCGGGACAGGGATAGGGGAAGAGGATCTAACTATGGCTACACCTTC. This codes for CASSLRDRDRGRGSNYGYTF.

This clone has more than one count but fewer than ten. The V and J genes are TRBV7-6 and TRBJ2-3, with 9 bases aligning to TRBD1. Germline V gives CDR1 SGHVS, CDR2 FNYEAQ. The V gene end was trimmed by 3 bases and the J gene end by 5 bases; junction bases not matched to a gene: 9. This CDR3 is built from 16 residues. The chain's CDR3 is CASSFRNRGQRDTQYF. The CDR3 DNA sequence: TGTGCCAGCAGCTTTCGCAACAGGGGGCAGAGAGATACGCAGTATTTT. Looking up the rest from reference TRBV7-6 and TRBJ2-3 gives the full variable domain: GAGVSQSPRYKVTKRGQDVALRCDPISGHVSLYWYRQALGQGPEFLTYFNYEAQQDKSGLPNDRFSAERPEGSISTLTIQRTEQRDSAMYRCASSFRNRGQRDTQYFGPGTRLTVL.

This clone was counted once. The rearrangement links TRBV7-2 to TRBJ2-3, with D maybe TRBD1 (6 bases). There are 15 residues in the CDR3. The germline CDR1 and CDR2 sequences are SGHTA and FQGNSA. With 6 bases removed from V and 6 bases from J, the gap between germline ends came to 19 bases. The CDR3 protein is CASRRRDTLLDTQYF. DNA for the CDR3: TGTGCCAGCAGACGCCGGGACACACTATTGGATACGCAGTATTTT.

This clone occurred a few times. CDR3 sequence (DNA): TGTGCCAGCAGCTATGGCACTAGCGGCCAAGAGACCCAGTACTTC. Protein sequence: CASSYGTSGQETQYF. The rearrangement uses TRBV5-6 and TRBJ2-5; 8 bases align to TRBD2. The V and J ends lost 3 bases and 1 base, in that order; junction bases with no gene match: 5. The CDR3 extends over 15 amino acids. Germline loops: CDR1 SGHDT, CDR2 YYEEEE.

J is TRBJ2-7 and V is TRBV27; D might be TRBD2 (6 bases). With 10 bases removed from V and 3 bases from J, the gap between germline ends came to 16 bases. From germline, CDR1 is MNHEY and CDR2 SMNVEV (reference sequence). The CDR3 runs to 13 residues. The CDR3 region is CATRAGTFYEQYF. The CDR3 region has the DNA TGTGCCACCAGAGCGGGCACCTTCTACGAGCAGTACTTC.

The genes are TRBV27 and TRBJ2-1, with D possibly being TRBD2 (7 bases). Germline V gives CDR1 MNHEY, CDR2 SMNVEV (reference sequence). This CDR3 is built from 15 residues. The V gene lost 8 bases and the J gene lost 0 bases, with 14 bases spanning the gap. The CDR3 region has the DNA TGTGCCAGCGGGGGAGGGGGTAGCTCCTACAATGAGCAGTTCTTC. Translation gives CASGGGGSSYNEQFF.

The rearrangement links TRBV5-5 to TRBJ2-2; 12 bases are shared with TRBD2. Germline CDR1 is SGHKS and CDR2 is YYEKEE (reference sequence). This CDR3 comprises 18 residues. The ends lost 4 bases at V and 0 bases at J; junction bases unmatched: 7. CDR3 sequence: CASSPGLAGTANTGELFF. DNA for the CDR3: TGTGCCAGCAGCCCCGGACTAGCGGGAACTGCGAACACCGGGGAGCTGTTTTTT.

This clone appeared a single time. This sequence joins TRBV6-6 and TRBJ2-5, with D perhaps matching TRBD2 (5 bases). Per germline, CDR1 MNHNY and CDR2 SVGAGI (reference sequence). The V gene lost 2 bases and the J gene lost 2 bases, with 9 bases spanning the gap. The CDR3 has 14 residues. The CDR3 DNA sequence: TGTGCCAGCAGTTACGGCCGGGAACAAGAGACCCAGTACTTC. This gives the protein CASSYGREQETQYF.

The V call is TRBV5-4, the J call TRBJ2-7, with a tentative D call TRBD2 (5 bases). Trimming left V 2 bases short and J 6 bases short, with 6 bases between. From germline, CDR1 is SGHNT and CDR2 YYREEE (reference sequence). This CDR3 is built from 11 residues. Here the CDR3 DNA reads TGTGCCAGCAGCTTTCGGGGCGAGCAGTACTTC. Amino acid sequence: CASSFRGEQYF.

This clone came up a few times. The chain couples TRBV14 to TRBJ1-2; a weak D match, TRBD1 (5 bases). Trimming shortened V by 0 bases and J by 0 bases, and 17 bases separated the two germline ends. The CDR3 length is 18 residues. Germline V CDR1 and CDR2: SGHDN, FVKESK. In DNA, the CDR3 is TGTGCCAGCAGCCAAGATCTGGTCTGCTGGGGCGCTAACTATGGCTACACCTTC. This sequence encodes CASSQDLVCWGANYGYTF.

This clone has a handful of counts. This chain joins TRBV5-4 and TRBJ1-3; D is unresolved. Trimming shortened V by 5 bases and J by 4 bases, and 10 bases separated the two germline ends. The germline V gene has CDR1 SGHNT and CDR2 YYREEE (reference sequence). The CDR3 has 13 residues. As DNA, the CDR3 is TGTGCCAGCAGACTGGTTGAAGGAAACACCATATATTTT. It translates to CASRLVEGNTIYF.

V and J are TRBV13 and TRBJ2-7, with D unresolved. Germline CDR1 is PRHDT and CDR2 is FYEKMQ (reference sequence). The CDR3 has 15 amino acids. Between the trimmed V and J ends, which lost 0 bases and 5 bases, there was a span of 14 bases. CDR3 coding DNA: TGTGCCAGCAGCTTAGGCCGCGTGACTTTCAACGAGCAGTACTTC. Protein product: CASSLGRVTFNEQYF.

V gene TRBV4-2 combines with J gene TRBJ2-3, with 10 bases fitting TRBD2. V trimming: 2 bases; J trimming: 3 bases; junction bases outside the gene matches: 8. This CDR3 has 17 residues. CDR1 and CDR2 (germline): LGHNA, YNFKEQ. The chain's CDR3 is CASSQILLAGVTDTQYF. DNA of the CDR3: TGTGCCAGCAGCCAAATCCTTCTAGCGGGAGTAACAGATACGCAGTATTTT.